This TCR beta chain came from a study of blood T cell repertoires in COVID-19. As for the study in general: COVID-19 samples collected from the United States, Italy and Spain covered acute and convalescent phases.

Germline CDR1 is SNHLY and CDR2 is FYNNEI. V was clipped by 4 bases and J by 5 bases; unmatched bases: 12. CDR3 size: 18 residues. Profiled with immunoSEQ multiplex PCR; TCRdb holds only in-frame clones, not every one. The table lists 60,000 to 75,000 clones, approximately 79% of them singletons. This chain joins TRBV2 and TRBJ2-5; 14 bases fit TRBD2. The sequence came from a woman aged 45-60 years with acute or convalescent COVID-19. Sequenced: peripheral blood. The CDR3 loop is CASSGGTSGGPLRETQYF. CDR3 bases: TGTGCCAGCAGTGGAGGGACTAGCGGGGGTCCTCTCCGGGAGACCCAGTACTTC.